A single sample is the source of the 24 T cell receptor beta chains below, sequenced in a study of cytomegalovirus exposure and HLA in healthy donors. The PCR ran on 60 Vbeta and 13 Jbeta primers. Repertoires were generated with immunoSEQ multiplex PCR, while TCRdb's copy carries only in-frame clones and drops some. Counted here are about 150,000 clones, about 85% occurring once; the ten biggest clones make up 3.5% to 4.5%. The sequencing sample was made of PBMCs. The receptor source for this set is a human donor in good health.

V usage is TRBV7-6 and J usage is TRBJ2-7; perhaps TRBD1 as D (6 bases). Trimming cost V 1 base and J 1 base, with 17 bases left between them. Germline loops: CDR1 SGHVS, CDR2 FNYEAQ. The CDR3 runs 17 residues. CDR3 sequence (DNA): TGTGCCAGCAGCTTAGAAGGGACGGTCGGGACATCCTACGAGCAGTACTTC. Translated, it gives CASSLEGTVGTSYEQYF.

The chain joins TRBV6-5 to TRBJ2-3; 10 bases are shared with TRBD1. The CDR3 totals 14 residues. V gave up 2 bases and J gave up 5 bases; unmatched junction bases: 1. Per germline, CDR1 MNHEY and CDR2 SVGAGI. The CDR3 protein is CASSYDRGRDTQYF. For the CDR3, the DNA is TGTGCCAGCAGTTACGACAGGGGGCGAGATACGCAGTATTTT.

This chain uses TRBV7-6 with TRBJ2-7, with 10 bases that match TRBD1. Germline CDR1 reads SGHVS; CDR2 reads FNYEAQ. The CDR3 runs to 14 residues. With 5 bases clipped from V and 3 bases from J, the junction kept 4 bases outside the gene matches. The CDR3 nucleotides are TGTGCCAGCAGCGAGGGACAGGGGTTCTACGAGCAGTACTTC. This gives the protein CASSEGQGFYEQYF.

This rearrangement joins TRBV4-1 to TRBJ1-5; 8 nucleotides agree with TRBD1. With V trimmed by 4 bases and J by 2 bases, 7 bases remained unmatched. CDR1 is MGHRA and CDR2 is YSYEKL in the germline V gene. The CDR3 sequence is 16 residues long. This CDR3 reads CASSRTSTGGNQPQHF. The CDR3 bases are TGCGCCAGCAGCCGGACCTCGACAGGGGGCAATCAGCCCCAGCATTTT.

The V gene is TRBV7-6, the J gene TRBJ2-5, with D tentatively TRBD2 (5 bases). Between the trimmed V and J ends, which lost 1 base and 4 bases, there was a span of 7 bases. In germline, CDR1 is SGHVS, CDR2 FNYEAQ. CDR3 length: 13 amino acids. The CDR3 here is CASSLGTLETQYF. The CDR3 DNA reads as TGTGCCAGCAGCTTAGGGACTTTAGAGACCCAGTACTTC.

The rearrangement joins TRBV19 to TRBJ2-3, with unresolved D. The CDR3 has 13 amino acids. The V end lost 5 bases, the J end lost 4 bases, and 10 bases lay between the germline ends. Per the germline V gene, CDR1 is LNHDA and CDR2 is SQIVND (reference sequence). The CDR3 DNA follows: TGTGCCAGTAGTGTCGCTAGTCCAGATACGCAGTATTTT. Amino acids: CASSVASPDTQYF. Looking up the rest from reference TRBV19 and TRBJ2-3 gives the full variable domain: DGGITQSPKYLFRKEGQNVTLSCEQNLNHDAMYWYRQDPGQGLRLIYYSQIVNDFQKGDIAEGYSVSREKKESFPLTVTSAQKNPTAFYLCASSVASPDTQYFGPGTRLTVL.

This chain connects TRBV5-6 to TRBJ2-3, with D hard to call. Trimming stripped 4 bases from V and 0 bases from J, with 6 bases between. The CDR3 extends over 13 amino acids. The germline CDR1 and CDR2 sequences are SGHDT and YYEEEE. CDR3 amino acids: CASSVGSTDTQYF. The CDR3 DNA reads as TGTGCCAGCAGCGTTGGCAGCACAGATACGCAGTATTTT.

The chain couples TRBV2 to TRBJ2-3; TRBD2 is a possible D gene (6 bases). The CDR3 is 15 residues long. V was pared by 5 bases and J by 2 bases, with 14 bases between. Germline loops: CDR1 SNHLY, CDR2 FYNNEI. The CDR3 here is CASSYGRTNTDTQYF. CDR3 nucleotide sequence: TGTGCCAGCAGTTACGGACGGACTAACACAGATACGCAGTATTTT.

In its sample, this clone was seen once. The chain has TRBV11-3 and TRBJ2-2, with 7 positions matching TRBD1. The CDR3 is 13 amino acids. In germline, CDR1 is SGHNT, CDR2 YENEEA. Germline trimming cut 6 bases from V and 5 bases from J; bases unmatched to any gene: 3. CDR3 region: CASRTGQTGELFF. CDR3 DNA: TGTGCCAGCAGGACAGGGCAGACCGGGGAGCTGTTTTTT.

The chain is built from TRBV28 and TRBJ2-3; TRBD2 aligns across 11 bases. Germline values: CDR1 MDHEN, CDR2 SYDVKM. The CDR3 sequence is 16 residues long. After removal of 6 bases from V and 5 bases from J, the junction contained 10 bases not matched to a gene. CDR3 sequence reads: CASSILPGLAEDTQYF. CDR3 coding DNA: TGTGCCAGCAGCATACTCCCGGGACTAGCGGAAGATACGCAGTATTTT.

The CDR3 loop reads CASSQGRVTDTQYF. CDR3 coding DNA: TGTGCCAGCAGCCAAGGGAGAGTCACAGATACGCAGTATTTT. The rearrangement links TRBV14 to TRBJ2-3; D unresolved. The CDR3 totals 14 residues. CDR1 is SGHDN and CDR2 is FVKESK in the germline V gene. V lost 1 base and J 2 bases, leaving 7 bases between the germline ends.

The chain uses TRBV11-2 and TRBJ1-1, with 9 positions matching TRBD1. This CDR3 spans 19 amino acids. The J segment lost 0 bases and the V segment lost 3 bases, leaving 14 bases of the junction unmatched. Germline lookup yields CDR1 SGHAT and CDR2 FQNNGV. CDR3 in DNA: TGTGCCAGCAGCTTCCACAGGGGGCCCACCAGCAAAGTGAACACTGAAGCTTTCTTT. This codes for CASSFHRGPTSKVNTEAFF.

The chain employs TRBV2 and TRBJ1-5, with 11 bases identical to TRBD1. The germline CDR1 and CDR2 sequences are SNHLY and FYNNEI. CDR3 length: 16 residues. The V gene end was trimmed by 3 bases and the J gene end by 6 bases; junction bases not matched to a gene: 7. The CDR3 DNA is TGTGCCAGCAGTGAGGGTGGACAGGGGGCGGCTCAGCCCCAGCATTTT. Translation gives CASSEGGQGAAQPQHF.

In its sample, this clone was seen a few times. The chain recombines TRBV28 with TRBJ2-2; 7 bases align to TRBD2. The CDR3 is made up of 14 amino acids. CDR1 is MDHEN and CDR2 is SYDVKM in the germline V gene. V was pared by 2 bases and J by 5 bases, with 2 bases of the junction left unmatched. The DNA for the CDR3 is TGTGCCAGCAGTTTAACTAGCGAAACCGGGGAGCTGTTTTTT. Its translation: CASSLTSETGELFF.

This clone was detected only a few times. The chain joins TRBV2 to TRBJ1-1; TRBD1 agrees at 9 bases. V shed 5 bases and J 1 base; nucleotides not matched to a gene: 2. This CDR3 region has 14 residues. Germline-derived CDR1 and CDR2 are SNHLY and FYNNEI. The CDR3: CASSRDRANTEAFF. The CDR3 DNA reads as TGTGCCAGCAGTCGGGACAGGGCGAACACTGAAGCTTTCTTT.

The V gene is TRBV10-3, the J gene TRBJ2-7, with 10 nucleotides matching TRBD1. Germline values: CDR1 ENHRY, CDR2 SYGVKD. Trimming took 3 bases from V and 7 from J; bases not matched to a gene: 12. This CDR3 spans 16 amino acids. The CDR3 here is CAISDTSGTGVGEQYF. CDR3 coding DNA: TGTGCCATCAGTGATACTTCCGGGACAGGGGTGGGGGAGCAGTACTTC.

This clone occurred once. The rearrangement uses TRBV6-1 and TRBJ2-2; 9 bases map to TRBD1. The germline gives CDR1 MNHNS, CDR2 SASEGT. V shed 5 bases, J shed 5 bases, and the junction held 6 bases outside the gene matches. This CDR3 contains 15 residues. CDR3 protein: CASSSTGGRTGELFF. CDR3 sequence (DNA): TGTGCCAGCAGTTCCACAGGGGGCAGGACCGGGGAGCTGTTTTTT.

The chain carries TRBV6-1 and TRBJ2-7; TRBD2 agrees at 7 bases. The CDR3 length is 13 residues. Germline V gene sequence: CDR1 MNHNS, CDR2 SASEGT. V dropped 6 bases and J dropped 6; count of bases not matched to a gene: 8. CDR3 in DNA: TGTGCCAGCAGACGGACTAGTGGATCCGAGCAGTACTTC. Its protein is CASRRTSGSEQYF.

The V and J genes are TRBV4-2 and TRBJ1-1; D is unclear. Germline V CDR1 and CDR2: LGHNA, YNFKEQ. V dropped 3 bases and J dropped 0 bases, with 5 bases sitting between them. This CDR3 spans 13 amino acids. The CDR3 loop reads CASSHGVNTEAFF. The CDR3 nucleotides read TGTGCCAGCAGCCACGGGGTGAACACTGAAGCTTTCTTT.

The CDR3 nucleotides read TGTGCCAGCAGTGAAGATACTAGCGGGGTCAATGAGCAGTTCTTC. As protein: CASSEDTSGVNEQFF. V usage is TRBV2 and J usage is TRBJ2-1; the match to TRBD2 covers 10 bases. V shed 1 base, J shed 6 bases, and the junction held 3 bases outside the gene matches. This CDR3 is built from 15 residues. Germline CDR1 is SNHLY and CDR2 is FYNNEI.

Only one count was recorded for this clone. This chain connects TRBV18 to TRBJ1-3; 7 positions match TRBD1. CDR1 is KGHSH, CDR2 LQKENI, per germline. The CDR3 consists of 21 residues. The V segment lost 3 bases and the J segment 0 bases; nucleotides outside the gene matches: 20. The CDR3 bases are TGTGCCAGCTCACCCGTTGGTCGGACAGGAAACCCGAGAAGCTCTGGAAACACCATATATTTT. Protein product: CASSPVGRTGNPRSSGNTIYF.

The rearrangement links TRBV2 to TRBJ2-5; TRBD1 matches at 9 bases. The length of the CDR3 is 14 residues. V was pared by 8 bases and J by 0 bases, with 4 bases of the junction left unmatched. Looked up from germline, CDR1 is SNHLY and CDR2 is FYNNEI. CDR3 sequence: CASLTGGHQETQYF. CDR3 DNA: TGTGCCAGCCTTACAGGGGGCCACCAAGAGACCCAGTACTTC. Filled out from reference TRBV2 and TRBJ2-5, the complete variable domain reads EPEVTQTPSHQVTQMGQEVILRCVPISNHLYFYWYRQILGQKVEFLVSFYNNEISEKSEIFDDQFSVERPDGSNFTLKIRSTKLEDSAMYFCASLTGGHQETQYFGPGTRLLVL.

The DNA for the CDR3 is TGTGCCAGCAGTTACCAAGCGGAGCCGACGTCCTACGAGCAGTACTTC. This gives the protein CASSYQAEPTSYEQYF. The rearrangement uses TRBV6-5 and TRBJ2-7, with D perhaps matching TRBD2 (5 bases). Germline-derived CDR1 and CDR2 are MNHEY and SVGAGI. The CDR3 spans 16 residues. The V end was cut by 2 bases, the J end by 1 base, with 15 bases between.

This clone has more than one count but fewer than ten. This chain links TRBV6-6 with TRBJ1-2, with TRBD1 matching over 7 bases. The CDR3 is 15 residues long. Germline lookup yields CDR1 MNHNY and CDR2 SVGAGI (reference sequence). J lost 4 bases, V lost 5 bases, and 10 bases had no gene match. The CDR3 protein is CASSEGQPKVYGYTF. The CDR3 DNA reads TGTGCCAGCAGTGAGGGACAGCCGAAGGTCTATGGCTACACCTTC.